One and the same sample provided the 5 T cell receptor beta chains below, sequenced in a study of T-cell memory formation after mild COVID-19. TCRdb used MiXCR to reprocess the 5' RACE reads, holding one entry per CDR3 protein. Of 250,000 to 400,000 distinct CDR3 sequences listed, 13% to 15% are singletons. Input material: PBMCs or a T cell subset sorted from them (not recorded which). The origin of the receptors is a man aged 18 to 29 who had mild COVID-19 (a few samples of this study predate the infection). Cell type and time point are not known.

This sequence joins TRBV7-9 and TRBJ1-2; no firm D call. V lost 6 bases and J 2 bases, leaving 10 bases between the germline ends. Germline V gene lookup returns CDR1 SEHNR and CDR2 FQNEAQ (reference sequence). The CDR3 runs to 13 residues. In DNA form, the CDR3 reads TGTGCCAGCAGACCCACCGCAAACTATGGCTACACCTTC. Translation: CASRPTANYGYTF.

This chain joins TRBV7-9 and TRBJ1-1; no reliable D call. Germline V gene lookup returns CDR1 SEHNR and CDR2 FQNEAQ (reference sequence). CDR3 length: 13 amino acids. Trimming pared 2 bases from V and 8 bases from J, leaving 12 bases between. CDR3 in amino acids: CASSLLSQLEAFF. The DNA of the CDR3 is TGTGCCAGCAGCTTATTATCTCAGCTAGAAGCTTTCTTT. Full variable domain (missing parts from reference TRBV7-9 and TRBJ1-1): DTGVSQNPRHKITKRGQNVTFRCDPISEHNRLYWYRQTLGQGPEFLTYFQNEAQLEKSRLLSDRFSAERPKGSFSTLEIQRTEQGDSAMYLCASSLLSQLEAFFGQGTRLTVV.

CDR3 nucleotide sequence: TGCAGTGCTACTAGGGACACAAAAGGCGAGCAGTACTTC. Its translation is CSATRDTKGEQYF. The chain links TRBV20-1 to TRBJ2-7; a weak D match, TRBD1 (6 bases). Germline V lookup: CDR1 DFQATT, CDR2 SNEGSKA (reference sequence). The CDR3 runs to 13 residues. The germline V and J ends were trimmed by 4 bases and 6 bases, with 16 bases remaining between them.

This clonotype was detected many times. V is TRBV6-6 and J is TRBJ2-5; TRBD1 aligns across 7 bases. Per germline, CDR1 MNHNY and CDR2 SVGAGI (reference sequence). This CDR3 contains 14 residues. V was clipped by 6 bases and J by 2 bases; unmatched bases: 6. CDR3 DNA: TGTGCCAGCAGCAAGGGACAGCCACAAGAGACCCAGTACTTC. This sequence encodes CASSKGQPQETQYF.

About this clonotype itself: It may be a read error: a sequence one base away is much more abundant. This CDR3 is CASSLAGATDTQYF. The CDR3 region has the DNA TGTGCCAGCAGCTTAGCGGGGGCCACAGATACGCAGTATTTT. The chain uses TRBV7-3 and TRBJ2-3; D is possibly TRBD2 (7 bases). The germline gives CDR1 SGHTA, CDR2 FQGTGA. The CDR3 is 14 amino acids. The V end lost 2 bases, the J end lost 2 bases, and 8 bases lay between the germline ends.